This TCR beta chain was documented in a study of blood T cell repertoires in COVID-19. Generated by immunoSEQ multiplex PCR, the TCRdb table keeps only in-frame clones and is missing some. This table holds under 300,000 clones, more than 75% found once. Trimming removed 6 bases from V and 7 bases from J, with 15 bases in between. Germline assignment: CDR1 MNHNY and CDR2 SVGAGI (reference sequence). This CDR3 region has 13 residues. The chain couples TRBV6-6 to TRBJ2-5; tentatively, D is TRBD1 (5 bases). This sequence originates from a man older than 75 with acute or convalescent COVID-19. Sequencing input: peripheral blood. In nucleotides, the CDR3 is TGTGCCAGCAGCCCAAGGGGCCCGGGGACCCAGTACTTC. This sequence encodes CASSPRGPGTQYF.